This T cell receptor beta chain was identified in a study of Graves' ophthalmopathy and Graves' hyperthyroidism. Broader study findings: Appearing in blood as well were most expanded thyroid clonotypes above 0.001 frequency. Separation of ophthalmopathy from stable hyperthyroidism was achieved by a 13-signature model, at around 90% sensitivity and about 81% specificity.

The authors amplified TCR beta CDR3 regions from RNA transcripts. After a first-round RT-PCR with HTBI primers, a second-round multiplex PCR was run. TCRdb independently ran MiXCR on the multiplex PCR reads; one entry per CDR3 protein. The table has approximately 210,000 distinct CDR3 sequences, 20% to 25% seen once. CDR3 length equals 15 residues. In germline, CDR1 is LNHNV, CDR2 YYDKDF (reference sequence). Trimming took 3 bases from V and 5 from J; bases not matched to a gene: 8. PBMCs were obtained from approximately 10 ml of fresh peripheral blood. This clonotype was counted at least ten times. Its antigen remains unknown.

The receptor's source is a woman between 45 and 60 years old with Graves' ophthalmopathy. This chain joins TRBV15 and TRBJ1-1; 8 nucleotides align to TRBD1. Sequenced input: peripheral blood. The CDR3 reads CATSRIQGGRTEAFF. CDR3 sequence (DNA): TGTGCCACCAGCAGGATACAGGGGGGGAGGACTGAAGCTTTCTTT. Complete variable domain (other parts from reference TRBV15 and TRBJ1-1): DAMVIQNPRYQVTQFGKPVTLSCSQTLNHNVMYWYQQKSSQAPKLLFHYYDKDFNNEADTPDNFQSRRPNTSFCFLDIRSPGLGDTAMYLCATSRIQGGRTEAFFGQGTRLTVV.